A selection of T cell receptor beta chains follows, all from one sample in a study of T cell changes during pregnancy in multiple sclerosis. Repertoires were generated with immunoSEQ multiplex PCR, while TCRdb's copy carries only in-frame clones and drops some. The profile shows tens of thousands of clones, around nine tenths of them singletons. Sequenced material: CD8+ T cells from peripheral blood mononuclear cells, taken after pregnancy. These receptor sequences come from a female donor in good health, enrolled as a control in a pregnancy study. The CDR3 runs from the conserved cysteine through the conserved F or W. The order of the fields is J gene, V gene, clone size, D gene, CDR3 protein, CDR3 DNA. The D gene is left open where the match is weak. The listing skips clone size in some rows; elsewhere it reads once, few, many or a size class.

TRBJ2-7,TRBV15,NA,TRBD2,CATSSGGDGSYEQYF,TGTGCCACCAGCAGTGGGGGGGACGGAAGCTACGAGCAGTACTTC
TRBJ2-1,TRBV6-5,NA,NA,CASSDRPSDEQFF,TGTGCCAGCAGCGACCGGCCGAGCGATGAGCAGTTCTTC
TRBJ2-7,TRBV7-2,NA,NA,CASSPPGANEQYF,TGTGCCAGCAGCCCCCCTGGGGCGAACGAGCAGTACTTC
TRBJ2-7,TRBV7-9,few,NA,CASSYYYEQYF,TGTGCCAGCAGCTATTACTACGAGCAGTACTTC
TRBJ1-1,TRBV19,NA,TRBD1,CASSTHVPSTGGGTFF,TGTGCCAGTAGTACGCACGTCCCTTCCACAGGGGGCGGGACTTTCTTT
TRBJ2-3,TRBV9,NA,NA,CASSVAVDSTDTQYF,TGTGCCAGCAGCGTAGCGGTGGACTCCACAGATACGCAGTATTTT
TRBJ2-7,TRBV28,NA,NA,CASIGGGTAIYEQYF,TGTGCCAGCATCGGTGGGGGGACAGCTATCTACGAGCAGTACTTC
TRBJ2-7,TRBV4-3,NA,NA,CASSVWVTGIPLNF,TGCGCCAGCAGCGTCTGGGTAACCGGGATACCCCTTAACTTC
TRBJ1-1,TRBV27,NA,NA,CASSLAVGSTEAFF,TGTGCCAGCAGTTTAGCAGTCGGGAGTACTGAAGCTTTCTTT
TRBJ2-5,TRBV6-5,NA,TRBD1,CASKGTVQETQYF,TGTGCCAGCAAGGGGACAGTCCAAGAGACCCAGTACTTC
TRBJ2-2,TRBV7-9,once,NA,CASLAETGELFF,TGTGCCAGCTTAGCGGAGACCGGGGAGCTGTTTTTT